This TCR beta chain comes out of a study of blood T cell repertoires in COVID-19. On the study more broadly: COVID-19 samples from acute and convalescent phases originated in the United States, Italy and Spain. Sample material is recorded as cDNA or gDNA derived from T cells, B-cell-depleted T cells, or PBMCs.

The participants were between about 18 and 90 years old and came from roughly 24 US areas. The recovered donors of Cohort 3 showed two negative PCRs, clearance, or symptom resolution. V dropped 6 bases and J dropped 2 bases, with 15 bases sitting between them. CDR3 length: 15 residues. Germline V gene sequence: CDR1 SGHAT, CDR2 FQNNGV. The method was immunoSEQ multiplex PCR; TCRdb's version includes in-frame clones alone and lacks a portion of them. The sample records 190,000 or so clones, roughly four fifths being singletons. This sequence originates from a man aged 35-49 years who had recovered from COVID-19. This rearrangement joins TRBV11-2 to TRBJ2-3; a weak D match, TRBD2 (7 bases). Sequencing was done on a sample of PBMCs or T cells enriched from blood (not recorded which). CDR3 coding DNA: TGTGCCAGCAGACAGGGAGCGGGAACCACAGATACGCAGTATTTT. It encodes CASRQGAGTTDTQYF.